The 21 T cell receptor beta chains below all came from one sample that was sequenced in a study of identical twins. TCRdb reprocessed the 5' RACE reads via MiXCR and lists one record per CDR3 protein. The table has over 15,000 distinct CDR3 sequences, roughly 63% seen once. The material sequenced was memory (CD45RO+) T cells sorted from blood. These receptors were collected from a woman aged 18-29 years in good health. This table probably holds off-target reads from a library built for another chain.

This chain joins TRBV28 and TRBJ1-6; 8 bases match TRBD1. V lost 6 bases, J lost 5 bases, and 3 bases stayed unmatched. The CDR3 contains 14 residues. Germline CDR1 is MDHEN and CDR2 is SYDVKM. The CDR3 sequence: CASRPDRDNSPLHF. CDR3 DNA sequence: TGTGCCAGCAGACCGGACAGGGATAATTCACCCCTCCACTTT. The variable domain in full, with the rest retrieved from reference TRBV28 and TRBJ1-6, is DVKVTQSSRYLVKRTGEKVFLECVQDMDHENMFWYRQDPGLGLRLIYFSYDVKMKEKGDIPEGYSVSREKKERFSLILESASTNQTSMYLCASRPDRDNSPLHFGNGTRLTVT.

The rearrangement links TRBV7-8 to TRBJ2-1; TRBD1 agrees at 8 bases. In germline, CDR1 is SGHVS, CDR2 FQNEAQ. The CDR3 spans 15 residues. V trimming: 7 bases; J trimming: 8 bases; junction bases outside the gene matches: 13. CDR3 in DNA: TGTGCCAGCAATGCCAAAGCAGGGGGCCGGGATGAGCAGTTCTTC. Translation gives CASNAKAGGRDEQFF.

The V gene is TRBV5-1, the J gene TRBJ2-3, with D uncertain. V lost 4 bases and J 2 bases, leaving 11 bases between the germline ends. The CDR3 runs to 14 residues. In germline, CDR1 is SGHRS, CDR2 YFSETQ. The CDR3 region has the DNA TGCGCCAGCAGCAGGGAACAGACCACAGATACGCAGTATTTT. It translates to CASSREQTTDTQYF.

The chain uses TRBV2 and TRBJ2-3; 8 bases line up with TRBD2. The CDR3 contains 16 residues. The V gene's germline CDR1 is SNHLY and CDR2 FYNNEI. Trimming took 3 bases from V and 1 from J; bases not matched to a gene: 6. The CDR3 DNA follows: TGTGCCAGCAGTGATTGGCGGGAGGTCGGCACAGATACGCAGTATTTT. Its protein is CASSDWREVGTDTQYF.

The chain uses TRBV5-4 and TRBJ2-2; D is unresolved. Deletions cut 0 bases from V and 4 bases from J, with 7 bases between. Germline V gene lookup returns CDR1 SGHNT and CDR2 YYREEE (reference sequence). The CDR3 length is 14 residues. CDR3 nucleotide sequence: TGTGCCAGCAGCTTGGGGGTAGCCACCGGGGAGCTGTTTTTT. Protein: CASSLGVATGELFF. The whole variable domain, filled in from reference TRBV5-4 and TRBJ2-2, reads ETGVTQSPTHLIKTRGQQVTLRCSSQSGHNTVSWYQQALGQGPQFIFQYYREEENGRGNFPPRFSGLQFPNYSSELNVNALELDDSALYLCASSLGVATGELFFGEGSRLTVL.

This rearrangement joins TRBV28 to TRBJ2-7, with 8 bases fitting TRBD1. Losses at the gene ends were 10 bases for V and 2 bases for J; bases not matched to a gene: 4. There are 12 residues in the CDR3. CDR1 is MDHEN and CDR2 is SYDVKM in the germline V gene. The CDR3 loop reads CATRQGPYEQYF. In DNA form, the CDR3 reads TGTGCCACCCGACAGGGGCCCTACGAGCAGTACTTC.

This clonotype has a handful of counts. The J gene is TRBJ2-1, the V gene TRBV29-1, with D maybe TRBD2 (5 bases). This CDR3 comprises 12 residues. From germline, CDR1 is SQVTM and CDR2 ANQGSEA. Trimming left V 7 bases short and J 9 bases short, with 16 bases between. CDR3 amino acids: CSALREGFEQFF. The CDR3 region has the DNA TGCAGCGCCCTACGAGAGGGTTTTGAGCAGTTCTTC.

V and J are TRBV7-6 and TRBJ2-7; a possible D gene is TRBD1 (5 bases). The germline CDR1 and CDR2 sequences are SGHVS and FNYEAQ. V lost 4 bases and J 1 base, leaving 17 bases between the germline ends. The CDR3 runs to 16 residues. The CDR3 protein is CASSSRPRGKSYEQYF. The CDR3 DNA reads TGTGCCAGCAGCTCCCGCCCTAGGGGCAAATCCTACGAGCAGTACTTC.

The chain's CDR3 is CASSPRQGGFTKNIQYF. The CDR3, as DNA: TGTGCCAGCAGTCCACGACAGGGAGGCTTTACCAAAAACATTCAGTACTTC. The V and J genes are TRBV12-3 or TRBV12-4 and TRBJ2-4; D possibly corresponds to TRBD1 (7 bases). The CDR3 consists of 17 residues. V was shortened by 5 bases and J by 2 bases, with 19 bases between the two germline ends.

As DNA, the CDR3 is TGTGCCAGCAGTCGGGGACAGGGGTCACAAGAGACCCAGTACTTC. Encoded protein: CASSRGQGSQETQYF. This sequence joins TRBV7-9 and TRBJ2-5; TRBD1 matches at 10 bases. The V and J ends lost 6 bases and 2 bases, in that order; junction bases with no gene match: 6. This CDR3 has 15 amino acids. CDR1 is SEHNR, CDR2 FQNEAQ, per germline (reference sequence).

V and J are TRBV9 and TRBJ2-4; 7 nucleotides align to TRBD2. CDR1 and CDR2 (germline): SGDLS, YYNGEE. V lost 0 bases and J lost 1; bases outside the gene matches: 7. The CDR3 consists of 17 residues. The CDR3 DNA sequence: TGTGCCAGCAGCGTAGAAGGGAGCGGGAAGGCCAAAAACATTCAGTACTTC. It specifies CASSVEGSGKAKNIQYF.

The rearrangement joins TRBV27 to TRBJ2-1; D is ambiguous. CDR3 length: 13 residues. The V and J ends lost 5 bases and 7 bases respectively, with 12 bases between them. Germline lookup yields CDR1 MNHEY and CDR2 SMNVEV (reference sequence). CDR3 coding DNA: TGTGCCAGCAGTGCGTGGAGAGCAAATGAGCAGTTCTTC. Encoded protein: CASSAWRANEQFF.

The chain recombines TRBV13 with TRBJ2-3, with D hard to call. The CDR3 extends over 13 amino acids. Germline V gene sequence: CDR1 PRHDT, CDR2 FYEKMQ (reference sequence). Trimming shortened V by 2 bases and J by 0 bases, and 3 bases separated the two germline ends. The CDR3 nucleotides read TGTGCCAGCAGCTTACGCAGCACAGATACGCAGTATTTT. Translated, it gives CASSLRSTDTQYF.

On this clonotype itself: A much bigger clone sits one base away, suggesting this may be a read error. This rearrangement joins TRBV2 to TRBJ2-3; D is perhaps TRBD1 (6 bases). The length of the CDR3 is 13 residues. Per germline, CDR1 SNHLY and CDR2 FYNNEI. V lost 6 bases and J 3 bases, leaving 10 bases between the germline ends. The DNA of the CDR3 is TGTGCCAGCAGCGGGGACATTACAGATACGCAGTATTTT. It specifies CASSGDITDTQYF.

The chain carries TRBV29-1 and TRBJ2-3; D might be TRBD1 (5 bases). The germline CDR1 and CDR2 sequences are SQVTM and ANQGSEA. The germline V and J ends were trimmed by 6 bases and 2 bases, with 15 bases remaining between them. The CDR3 loop spans 14 amino acids. CDR3 bases: TGCAGCGTGGATACAGGCCCACCCACAGATACGCAGTATTTT. Amino acids: CSVDTGPPTDTQYF.

V gene TRBV7-2 combines with J gene TRBJ2-1; D is perhaps TRBD2 (5 bases). The V and J ends lost 2 bases and 3 bases respectively, with 17 bases between them. CDR3 length: 17 residues. Germline CDR1 reads SGHTA; CDR2 reads FQGNSA. The CDR3 region has the DNA TGTGCCAGCAGCTTACGTGCCGGGCCTGACTACTACAATGAGCAGTTCTTC. Its protein is CASSLRAGPDYYNEQFF.

The V call is TRBV29-1, the J call TRBJ2-3; D is uncertain. The CDR3 runs 13 residues. Trimming took 1 base from V and 2 from J, leaving 7 bases between them. CDR1 and CDR2 (germline): SQVTM, ANQGSEA. CDR3 in amino acids: CSVEGRLTDTQYF. The DNA of the CDR3 is TGCAGCGTTGAAGGGCGCCTCACAGATACGCAGTATTTT.

This chain connects TRBV12-3 or TRBV12-4 to TRBJ2-7; TRBD1 is a possible D gene (6 bases). This CDR3 region has 13 residues. The ends were cut back, 5 bases at V and 6 bases at J, with 14 bases in the middle. The CDR3 DNA sequence: TGTGCCAGCAGTGGGACACCCTGGGGCGAGCAGTACTTC. Residues: CASSGTPWGEQYF.

This chain joins TRBV29-1 and TRBJ2-1; D remains ambiguous. The V end lost 6 bases, the J end lost 9 bases, and 6 bases lay between the germline ends. The germline gives CDR1 SQVTM, CDR2 ANQGSEA. This CDR3 has 9 residues. CDR3 in amino acids: CSVGFEQFF. The DNA for the CDR3 is TGCAGCGTAGGGTTTGAGCAGTTCTTC.

The genes are TRBV7-6 and TRBJ2-7, with a possible D match to TRBD2 (5 bases). V was cut by 5 bases and J by 13 bases, with 21 bases left in between. In germline, CDR1 is SGHVS, CDR2 FNYEAQ. This CDR3 comprises 13 residues. Here the CDR3 reads CASSVSERASFYF. CDR3 in DNA: TGTGCCAGCAGCGTTAGCGAGAGGGCCAGTTTCTACTTC. Full variable domain (missing parts from reference TRBV7-6 and TRBJ2-7): GAGVSQSPRYKVTKRGQDVALRCDPISGHVSLYWYRQALGQGPEFLTYFNYEAQQDKSGLPNDRFSAERPEGSISTLTIQRTEQRDSAMYRCASSVSERASFYFGPGTRLTVT.

This chain joins TRBV18 and TRBJ2-3; 11 bases are shared with TRBD1. V lost 6 bases to trimming and J lost 4 bases; unmatched junction nucleotides: 6. The CDR3 loop spans 15 amino acids. CDR1 and CDR2 (germline): KGHSH, LQKENI. The CDR3 nucleotides are TGTGCCAGCTCGTATGGACAGGGGGCCGCAGATACGCAGTATTTT. As protein: CASSYGQGAADTQYF. The entire variable domain, with the rest obtained from reference TRBV18 and TRBJ2-3, is as follows: NAGVMQNPRHLVRRRGQEARLRCSPMKGHSHVYWYRQLPEEGLKFMVYLQKENIIDESGMPKERFSAEFPKEGPSILRIQQVVRGDSAAYFCASSYGQGAADTQYFGPGTRLTVL.